The 24 T cell receptor beta chains in this list originate from one sample, sequenced in a study of T cells in Graves' hyperthyroidism and ophthalmopathy. RNA transcripts were the template for amplifying TCR beta CDR3 regions. HTBI primers were the set used in a first-round RT-PCR of the TCR CDR3. TCRdb reprocessed the multiplex PCR reads via MiXCR and lists one record per CDR3 protein. Among about 600,000 distinct CDR3 sequences listed, approximately 15% were seen once. The sample taken for sequencing was blood. The receptor set was obtained from a woman under 30 with Graves' ophthalmopathy.

This clonotype was recorded at least ten times. This chain joins TRBV27 and TRBJ2-7; D not resolved. Looked up from germline, CDR1 is MNHEY and CDR2 is SMNVEV (reference sequence). With 0 bases removed from V and 7 bases from J, the gap between germline ends came to 10 bases. This CDR3 region has 13 residues. The CDR3 loop is CASSLSATREQYF. DNA for the CDR3: TGTGCCAGCAGTTTATCGGCCACGCGGGAGCAGTACTTC.

The table lists this clonotype with many counts. The chain is built from TRBV7-2 and TRBJ2-5; D possibly corresponds to TRBD1 (6 bases). The CDR3 consists of 15 residues. V lost 5 bases and J lost 2, with 15 bases in between. Germline CDR1 reads SGHTA; CDR2 reads FQGNSA. CDR3 sequence (DNA): TGTGCCAGCAGCAAGACAGGAGTAATACAAGAGACCCAGTACTTC. As protein: CASSKTGVIQETQYF.

The sample holds many counts of this clonotype. V and J are TRBV27 and TRBJ1-1, with a weak D call TRBD1 (6 bases). V was clipped by 5 bases and J by 6 bases, with 19 bases between them. CDR3 length equals 15 residues. CDR1 is MNHEY, CDR2 SMNVEV, per germline (reference sequence). The CDR3 spells CASSPDLAGVSEAFF. DNA of the CDR3: TGTGCCAGCAGTCCCGACTTGGCAGGGGTCTCTGAAGCTTTCTTT.

In its sample, this clonotype was seen many times. The rearrangement joins TRBV20-1 to TRBJ2-1; 8 positions match TRBD2. Germline V lookup: CDR1 DFQATT, CDR2 SNEGSKA (reference sequence). The J segment lost 5 bases and the V segment lost 6 bases, leaving 9 bases of the junction unmatched. This CDR3 region has 14 residues. This chain's CDR3 is CSAPQRESDNEQFF. For the CDR3, the DNA is TGCAGTGCCCCTCAGCGGGAGTCTGACAATGAGCAGTTCTTC.

This clonotype was seen many times. The chain has TRBV2 and TRBJ2-3, with TRBD2 identical over 8 bases. This CDR3 has 16 amino acids. Germline lookup yields CDR1 SNHLY and CDR2 FYNNEI. The junction had 11 bases not matched to a gene; V was cut back by 6 bases and J by 3 bases. The CDR3: CASSKGLVGVTDTQYF. The CDR3 DNA is TGTGCCAGCAGCAAGGGACTAGTGGGAGTAACAGATACGCAGTATTTT.

In the case of this clonotype: A much larger clone sits a single nucleotide away, making a read error possible. This chain links TRBV6-1 with TRBJ1-4; perhaps TRBD1 as D (5 bases). From germline, CDR1 is MNHNS and CDR2 SASEGT. CDR3 length: 14 amino acids. In DNA form, the CDR3 reads TGTGCCGGCAGTGAAAAGGGGAGGAAGGAAAAACTGTTTTTT. It encodes CAGSEKGRKEKLFF.

In its sample, this clonotype was seen many times. This chain links TRBV29-1 with TRBJ2-1; weak D call: TRBD1 (6 bases). Germline lookup yields CDR1 SQVTM and CDR2 ANQGSEA. V lost 7 bases and J 0 bases, leaving 10 bases between the germline ends. There are 13 residues in the CDR3. The CDR3 DNA reads as TGCAGCGCATGGACAGTCTCCTACAATGAGCAGTTCTTC. Translation: CSAWTVSYNEQFF.

This clonotype was picked up many times. The chain has TRBV7-3 and TRBJ2-1; 7 bases align to TRBD1. With 4 bases clipped from V and 0 bases from J, the junction kept 6 bases outside the gene matches. This CDR3 region has 16 residues. Germline loops: CDR1 SGHTA, CDR2 FQGTGA. The DNA of the CDR3 is TGTGCCAGCAGCTCATGGGGACAGAGCTCCTACAATGAGCAGTTCTTC. This codes for CASSSWGQSSYNEQFF.

The J gene is TRBJ1-1, the V gene TRBV9; D is ambiguous. The V gene's germline CDR1 is SGDLS and CDR2 YYNGEE. The CDR3 sequence is 13 residues long. V was clipped by 5 bases and J by 1 base, with 9 bases between them. As DNA, the CDR3 is TGTGCCAGCAGTCGACAAACGAACACTGAAGCTTTCTTT. This gives the protein CASSRQTNTEAFF.

This clonotype appeared a few times. The V gene is TRBV5-1, the J gene TRBJ1-2, with D uncertain. Trimming left V 4 bases short and J 3 bases short, with 16 bases between. Looked up from germline, CDR1 is SGHRS and CDR2 is YFSETQ. CDR3 size: 15 residues. The CDR3 region is CASSPLITAHYGYTF. Written as DNA, the CDR3 is TGCGCCAGCAGCCCCCTCATCACAGCGCACTATGGCTACACCTTC.

The chain recombines TRBV18 with TRBJ2-5; perhaps TRBD2 as D (6 bases). The germline gives CDR1 KGHSH, CDR2 LQKENI. The CDR3 covers 16 residues. V lost 0 bases and J 1 base, leaving 12 bases between the germline ends. CDR3 sequence reads: CASSPPSGGIQETQYF. CDR3 nucleotides: TGTGCCAGCTCACCACCTAGCGGAGGCATCCAAGAGACCCAGTACTTC. Variable domain in full (rest from reference TRBV18 and TRBJ2-5): NAGVMQNPRHLVRRRGQEARLRCSPMKGHSHVYWYRQLPEEGLKFMVYLQKENIIDESGMPKERFSAEFPKEGPSILRIQQVVRGDSAAYFCASSPPSGGIQETQYFGPGTRLLVL.

Many counts were recorded for this clonotype. The chain carries TRBV7-8 and TRBJ2-7, with D possibly being TRBD1 (6 bases). Trimming pared 1 base from V and 4 bases from J, leaving 14 bases between. Germline V gene lookup returns CDR1 SGHVS and CDR2 FQNEAQ. The CDR3 is made up of 15 amino acids. The CDR3 loop reads CASSLGQVSMYEQYF. Here the CDR3 DNA reads TGTGCCAGCAGCTTAGGACAGGTATCGATGTACGAGCAGTACTTC.

This clonotype has more than one count but fewer than ten. V usage is TRBV4-3 and J usage is TRBJ2-3, with 10 bases that match TRBD2. The CDR3 length is 19 residues. Trimming took 0 bases from V and 4 from J; bases not matched to a gene: 13. Germline CDR1 LGHNA, CDR2 YSLEER. The CDR3 reads CASSQDGLAGASSADTQYF. CDR3 DNA sequence: TGCGCCAGCAGCCAAGATGGGCTAGCGGGAGCCTCTTCGGCAGATACGCAGTATTTT.

This clonotype was observed many times. This chain uses TRBV11-2 with TRBJ1-2, with D unresolved. Germline-derived CDR1 and CDR2 are SGHAT and FQNNGV. V shed 3 bases and J shed 3 bases, with 8 bases lying between them. This CDR3 is built from 13 residues. The CDR3 loop reads CASSFIGDYGYTF. The CDR3 nucleotides read TGTGCCAGCAGCTTCATAGGAGACTATGGCTACACCTTC. The variable domain in full, completed from reference TRBV11-2 and TRBJ1-2, reads EAGVAQSPRYKIIEKRQSVAFWCNPISGHATLYWYQQILGQGPKLLIQFQNNGVVDDSQLPKDRFSAERLKGVDSTLKIQPAKLEDSAVYLCASSFIGDYGYTFGSGTRLTVV.

As regards this clonotype: With a much larger clone just one base away, this may be a read error. The rearrangement joins TRBV30 to TRBJ1-1; a weak D match, TRBD1 (6 bases). V was pared by 5 bases and J by 6 bases, with 13 bases between. CDR3 length equals 12 residues. Germline V gives CDR1 GTSNPN, CDR2 SVGIG (reference sequence). The CDR3 DNA follows: TGTGCCTGGGGGGGAGGGGGTGCTGAAGCTTTCTTT. It is translated as CAWGGGGAEAFF.

The V and J genes are TRBV6-1 and TRBJ2-2; a weak D match, TRBD2 (7 bases). The CDR3 sequence is 16 residues long. Germline V lookup: CDR1 MNHNS, CDR2 SASEGT. V gave up 6 bases and J gave up 3 bases, with 17 bases separating them. Here the CDR3 reads CASSFSGTPHTGELFF. CDR3 nucleotide sequence: TGTGCCAGCAGCTTCAGCGGGACACCCCACACCGGGGAGCTGTTTTTT.

This clonotype was found many times. The chain combines TRBV7-9 with TRBJ2-3, with 8 bases identical to TRBD2. Germline CDR1 and CDR2: SEHNR and FQNEAQ (reference sequence). The CDR3 extends over 19 amino acids. V was pared by 2 bases and J by 2 bases, with 15 bases of the junction left unmatched. CDR3: CASSLRWPSGSADTDTQYF. For the CDR3, the DNA is TGTGCCAGCAGCTTACGGTGGCCTAGCGGGTCCGCGGACACAGATACGCAGTATTTT.

Only a few counts were recorded for this clonotype. The chain employs TRBV9 and TRBJ1-2; weak D call: TRBD1 (5 bases). The CDR3 spans 13 residues. CDR1 is SGDLS and CDR2 is YYNGEE in the germline V gene. The V end was cut by 5 bases, the J end by 9 bases, with 17 bases between. The CDR3 sequence is CASRAPGECCYTF. The DNA of the CDR3 is TGTGCCAGCAGAGCGCCGGGGGAGTGTTGCTACACCTTC.

Ten or more counts support this clonotype. This rearrangement joins TRBV7-2 to TRBJ2-7; D gene unclear. V lost 8 bases, J lost 6 bases, and 20 bases lay in between. The germline V gene has CDR1 SGHTA and CDR2 FQGNSA. The CDR3 runs to 14 residues. The CDR3 protein is CASSPGGPRLEQYF. DNA for the CDR3: TGTGCCAGCTCGCCGGGCGGTCCCAGGCTCGAGCAGTACTTC.

The CDR3 reads CASNLAGLYNEQFF. CDR3 nucleotides: TGTGCCAGCAACCTAGCGGGGCTATACAATGAGCAGTTCTTC. The chain carries TRBV6-2 or TRBV6-3 and TRBJ2-1; the match to TRBD2 covers 9 bases. The junction had 5 bases not matched to a gene; V was cut back by 7 bases and J by 4 bases. CDR1 and CDR2 from the germline V gene are MNHEY and SVGEGT. The CDR3 covers 14 residues.

About this clonotype itself: The conserved closing phenylalanine or tryptophan is absent in this CDR3, likely reflecting a read error. The rearrangement joins TRBV14 to TRBJ1-1, with D perhaps TRBD1 (6 bases). Trimming took 8 bases from V and 5 from J, leaving 18 bases between them. The CDR3 consists of 14 residues. Per the germline V gene, CDR1 is SGHDN and CDR2 is FVKESK. Here the CDR3 reads CASYYSGHGTEAFS. The CDR3 DNA sequence: TGTGCCAGCTATTACTCGGGACATGGGACTGAAGCTTTCTCT.

The chain employs TRBV9 and TRBJ2-2; unclear D gene. With 0 bases removed from V and 6 bases from J, the gap between germline ends came to 9 bases. The CDR3 sequence is 14 residues long. Germline loops: CDR1 SGDLS, CDR2 YYNGEE. CDR3 sequence (DNA): TGTGCCAGCAGCGTAGGGAACGAGCCCGGGGAGCTGTTTTTT. Protein sequence: CASSVGNEPGELFF.

In this sample, this clonotype turned up a few times. The CDR3 here is CASEPGAGWKTQYF. The CDR3 DNA sequence: TGTGCCTCAGAGCCCGGGGCAGGGTGGAAGACCCAGTACTTC. This chain uses TRBV3-2 with TRBJ2-5; the D call in the table, TRBD1, was not verified against the DNA. TRBV3-2 is termed a pseudogene. This CDR3 region has 14 residues.

This clonotype was found many times. The chain is built from TRBV2 and TRBJ2-5, with unresolved D. V lost 7 bases to trimming and J lost 1 base, with 13 bases between them. The CDR3 length is 14 residues. Germline CDR1 is SNHLY and CDR2 is FYNNEI. CDR3 in amino acids: CASTSPPSQETQYF. As DNA, the CDR3 is TGTGCCAGCACTAGTCCTCCAAGCCAAGAGACCCAGTACTTC.